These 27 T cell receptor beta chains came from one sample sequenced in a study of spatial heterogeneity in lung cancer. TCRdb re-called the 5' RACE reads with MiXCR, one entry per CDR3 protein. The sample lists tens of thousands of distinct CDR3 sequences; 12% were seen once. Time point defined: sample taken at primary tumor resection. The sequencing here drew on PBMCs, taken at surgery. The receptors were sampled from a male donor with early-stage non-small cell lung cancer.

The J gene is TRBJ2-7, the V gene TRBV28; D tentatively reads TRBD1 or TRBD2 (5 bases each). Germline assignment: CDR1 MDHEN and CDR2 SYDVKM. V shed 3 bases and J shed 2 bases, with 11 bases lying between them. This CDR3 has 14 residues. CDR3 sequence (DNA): TGTGCCAGCAGTTTCCGGGACCCTGCCTACGAGCAGTACTTC. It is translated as CASSFRDPAYEQYF.

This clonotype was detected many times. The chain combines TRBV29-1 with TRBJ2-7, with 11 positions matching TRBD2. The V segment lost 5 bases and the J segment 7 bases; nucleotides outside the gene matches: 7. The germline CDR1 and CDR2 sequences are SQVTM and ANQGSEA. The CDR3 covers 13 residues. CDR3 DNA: TGCAGCGTTTCTAGCGGGGGGCGCTGGGAGCAGTACTTC. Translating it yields CSVSSGGRWEQYF.

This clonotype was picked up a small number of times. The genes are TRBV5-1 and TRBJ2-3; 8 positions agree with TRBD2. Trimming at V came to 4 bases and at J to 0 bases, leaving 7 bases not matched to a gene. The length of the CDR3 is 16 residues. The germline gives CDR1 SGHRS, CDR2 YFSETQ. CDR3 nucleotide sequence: TGCGCCAGCAGCAAGCCGACTAGCGTTAGCACAGATACGCAGTATTTT. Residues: CASSKPTSVSTDTQYF.

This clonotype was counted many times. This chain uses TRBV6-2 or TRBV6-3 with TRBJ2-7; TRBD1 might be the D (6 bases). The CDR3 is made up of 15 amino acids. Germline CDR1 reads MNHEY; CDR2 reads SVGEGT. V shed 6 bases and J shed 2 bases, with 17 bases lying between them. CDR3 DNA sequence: TGTGCCAGCAGACCACAGGGAAAGGGTGCCTACGAGCAGTACTTC. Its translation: CASRPQGKGAYEQYF.

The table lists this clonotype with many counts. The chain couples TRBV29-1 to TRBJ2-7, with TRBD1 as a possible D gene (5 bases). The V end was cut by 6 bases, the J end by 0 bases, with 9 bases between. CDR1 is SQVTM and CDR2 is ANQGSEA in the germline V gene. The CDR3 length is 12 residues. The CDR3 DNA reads TGCAGCGTCCTGACAGCCTCCTACGAGCAGTACTTC. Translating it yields CSVLTASYEQYF.

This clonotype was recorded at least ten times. The CDR3 reads CASSPGGVSGTQYF. In DNA form, the CDR3 reads TGCGCCAGCAGCCCCGGGGGAGTATCGGGTACGCAGTATTTT. The chain links TRBV4-3 to TRBJ2-3; possibly TRBD2 for D (6 bases). V shed 4 bases and J shed 8 bases, with 16 bases lying between them. This CDR3 comprises 14 residues. CDR1 LGHNA and CDR2 YSLEER come from the germline V gene.

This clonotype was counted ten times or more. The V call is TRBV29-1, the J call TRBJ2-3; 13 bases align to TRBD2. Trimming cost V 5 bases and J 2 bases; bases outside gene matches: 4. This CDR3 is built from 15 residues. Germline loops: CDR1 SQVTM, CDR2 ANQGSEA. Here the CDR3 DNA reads TGCAGCGTTTGGACTAGCGGGAGTCTCACAGATACGCAGTATTTT. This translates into CSVWTSGSLTDTQYF.

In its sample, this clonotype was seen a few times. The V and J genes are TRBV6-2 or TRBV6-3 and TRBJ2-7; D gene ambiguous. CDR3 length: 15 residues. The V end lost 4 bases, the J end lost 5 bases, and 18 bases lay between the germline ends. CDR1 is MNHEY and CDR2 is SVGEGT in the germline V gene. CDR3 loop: CASSSPPVSLHEQYF. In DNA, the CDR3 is TGTGCCAGCAGTTCTCCCCCCGTCTCGCTACACGAGCAGTACTTC.

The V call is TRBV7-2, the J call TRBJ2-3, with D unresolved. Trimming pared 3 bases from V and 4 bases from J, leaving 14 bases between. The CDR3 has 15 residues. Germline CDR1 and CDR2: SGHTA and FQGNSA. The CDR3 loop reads CASSLSGEVADTQYF. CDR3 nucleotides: TGTGCCAGCAGCTTGAGTGGGGAAGTCGCAGATACGCAGTATTTT. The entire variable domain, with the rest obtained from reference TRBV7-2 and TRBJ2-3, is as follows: GAGVSQSPSNKVTEKGKDVELRCDPISGHTALYWYRQSLGQGLEFLIYFQGNSAPDKSGLPSDRFSAERTGGSVSTLTIQRTQQEDSAVYLCASSLSGEVADTQYFGPGTRLTVL.

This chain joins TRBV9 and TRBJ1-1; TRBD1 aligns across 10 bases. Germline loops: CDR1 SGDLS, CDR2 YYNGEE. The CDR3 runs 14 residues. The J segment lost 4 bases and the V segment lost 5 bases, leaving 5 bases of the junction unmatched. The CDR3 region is CASSDRGRSTEAFF. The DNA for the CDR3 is TGTGCCAGCAGTGACAGGGGGCGAAGCACTGAAGCTTTCTTT.

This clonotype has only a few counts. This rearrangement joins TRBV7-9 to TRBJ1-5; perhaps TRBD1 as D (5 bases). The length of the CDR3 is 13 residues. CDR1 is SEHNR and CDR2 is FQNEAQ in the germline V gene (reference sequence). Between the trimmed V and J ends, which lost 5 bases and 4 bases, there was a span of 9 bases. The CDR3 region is CASSQAGNQPQHF. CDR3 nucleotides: TGTGCCAGCAGCCAGGCAGGGAATCAGCCCCAGCATTTT.

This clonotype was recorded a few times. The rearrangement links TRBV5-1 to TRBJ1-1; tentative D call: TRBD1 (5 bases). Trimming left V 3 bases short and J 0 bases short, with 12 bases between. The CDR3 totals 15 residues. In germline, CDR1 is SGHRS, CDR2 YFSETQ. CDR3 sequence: CASSSATALNTEAFF. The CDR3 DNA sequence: TGCGCCAGCAGCTCAGCGACAGCACTGAACACTGAAGCTTTCTTT.

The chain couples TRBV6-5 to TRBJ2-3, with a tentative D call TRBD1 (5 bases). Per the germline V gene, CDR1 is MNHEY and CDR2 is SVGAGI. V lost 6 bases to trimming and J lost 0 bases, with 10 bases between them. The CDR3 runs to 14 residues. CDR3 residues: CASRGAGSTDTQYF. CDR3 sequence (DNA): TGTGCCAGCAGAGGGGCCGGGAGCACAGATACGCAGTATTTT.

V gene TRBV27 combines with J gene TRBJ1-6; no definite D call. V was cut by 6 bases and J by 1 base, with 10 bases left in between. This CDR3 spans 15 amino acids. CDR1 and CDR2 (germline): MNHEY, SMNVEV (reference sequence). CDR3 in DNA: TGTGCCAGCAGGCCCCGGGGATCCTATAATTCACCCCTCCACTTT. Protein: CASRPRGSYNSPLHF.

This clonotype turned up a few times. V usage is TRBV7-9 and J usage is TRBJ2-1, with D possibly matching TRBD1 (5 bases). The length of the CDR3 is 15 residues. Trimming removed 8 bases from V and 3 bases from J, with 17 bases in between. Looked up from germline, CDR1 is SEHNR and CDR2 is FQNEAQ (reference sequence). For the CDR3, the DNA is TGTGCCAGCTCCCTTGTGCTTCAGGGCTACAATGAGCAGTTCTTC. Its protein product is CASSLVLQGYNEQFF.

CDR3 coding DNA: TGTGCCAGCAGCTTAGGGTGGAGCTCTGGAAACACCATATATTTT. Its translation is CASSLGWSSGNTIYF. J is TRBJ1-3 and V is TRBV7-2; D not certain. The CDR3 has 15 amino acids. V lost 1 base, J lost 0 bases, and 7 bases lay in between. Germline values: CDR1 SGHTA, CDR2 FQGNSA. The complete variable domain, with remaining parts taken from reference TRBV7-2 and TRBJ1-3, reads GAGVSQSPSNKVTEKGKDVELRCDPISGHTALYWYRQSLGQGLEFLIYFQGNSAPDKSGLPSDRFSAERTGGSVSTLTIQRTQQEDSAVYLCASSLGWSSGNTIYFGEGSWLTVV.

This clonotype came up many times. CDR3 sequence (DNA): TGCGCCAGCAGCTACCAGGGTCCGACTAATGAAAAACTGTTTTTT. Amino acid sequence: CASSYQGPTNEKLFF. The V gene is TRBV5-1, the J gene TRBJ1-4; tentative D call: TRBD1 (5 bases). In germline, CDR1 is SGHRS, CDR2 YFSETQ. Trimming removed 3 bases from V and 2 bases from J, with 11 bases in between. The CDR3 length is 15 residues.

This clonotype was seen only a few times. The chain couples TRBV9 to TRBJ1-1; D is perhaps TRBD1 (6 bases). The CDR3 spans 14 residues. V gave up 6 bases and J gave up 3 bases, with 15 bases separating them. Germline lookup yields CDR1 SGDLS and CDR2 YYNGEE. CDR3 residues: CASTRQAADTEAFF. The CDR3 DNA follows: TGTGCCAGCACAAGACAGGCGGCGGACACTGAAGCTTTCTTT.

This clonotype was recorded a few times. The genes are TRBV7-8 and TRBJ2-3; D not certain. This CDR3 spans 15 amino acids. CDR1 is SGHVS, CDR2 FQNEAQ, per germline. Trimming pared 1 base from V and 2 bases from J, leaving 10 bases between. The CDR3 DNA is TGTGCCAGCAGCTTAGGGTCTCTCTACACAGATACGCAGTATTTT. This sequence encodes CASSLGSLYTDTQYF.

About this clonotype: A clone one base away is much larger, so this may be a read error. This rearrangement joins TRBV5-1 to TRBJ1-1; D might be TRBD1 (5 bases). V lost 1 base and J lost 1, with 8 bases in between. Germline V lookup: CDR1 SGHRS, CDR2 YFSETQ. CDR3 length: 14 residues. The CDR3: CASSLTGQNTEAFF. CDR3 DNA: TGCGCCAGCAGCTTGACGGGGCAGAACACTGAAGCTTTCTTT. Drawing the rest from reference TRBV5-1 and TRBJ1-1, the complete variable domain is KAGVTQTPRYLIKTRGQQVTLSCSPISGHRSVSWYQQTPGQGLQFLFEYFSETQRNKGNFPGRFSGRQFSNSRSEMNVSTLELGDSALYLCASSLTGQNTEAFFGQGTRLTVV.

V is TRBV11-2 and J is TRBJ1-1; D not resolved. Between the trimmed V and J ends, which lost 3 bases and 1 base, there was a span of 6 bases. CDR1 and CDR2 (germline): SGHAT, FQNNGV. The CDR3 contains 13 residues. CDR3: CASSFFRNTEAFF. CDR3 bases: TGTGCCAGCAGCTTTTTTCGGAACACTGAAGCTTTCTTT.

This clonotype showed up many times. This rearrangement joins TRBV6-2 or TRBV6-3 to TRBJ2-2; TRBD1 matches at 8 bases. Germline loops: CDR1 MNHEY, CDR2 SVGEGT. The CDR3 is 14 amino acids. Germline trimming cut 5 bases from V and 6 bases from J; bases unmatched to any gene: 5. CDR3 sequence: CASSPGGAAGELFF. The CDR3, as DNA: TGTGCCAGCAGTCCAGGGGGCGCCGCCGGGGAGCTGTTTTTT.

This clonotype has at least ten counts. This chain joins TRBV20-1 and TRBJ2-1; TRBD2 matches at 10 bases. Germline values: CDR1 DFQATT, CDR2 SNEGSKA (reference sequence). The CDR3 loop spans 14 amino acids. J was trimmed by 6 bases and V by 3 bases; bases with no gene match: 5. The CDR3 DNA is TGCAGTGCTAGTGGGGCTAGCGGGGGCAATGAGCAGTTCTTC. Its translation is CSASGASGGNEQFF.

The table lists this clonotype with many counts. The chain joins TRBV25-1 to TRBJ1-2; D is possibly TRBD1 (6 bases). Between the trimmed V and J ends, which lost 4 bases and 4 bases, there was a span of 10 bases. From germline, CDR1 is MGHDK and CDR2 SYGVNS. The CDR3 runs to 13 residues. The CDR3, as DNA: TGTGCCAGCAGTGGGGCCAGGGGCTATGGCTACACCTTC. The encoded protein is CASSGARGYGYTF.

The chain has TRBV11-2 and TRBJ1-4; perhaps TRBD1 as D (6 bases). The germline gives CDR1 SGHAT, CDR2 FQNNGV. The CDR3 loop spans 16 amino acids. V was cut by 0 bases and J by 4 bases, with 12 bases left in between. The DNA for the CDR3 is TGTGCCAGCAGCTTAGATCCTAGGGGGATTAATGAAAAACTGTTTTTT. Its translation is CASSLDPRGINEKLFF. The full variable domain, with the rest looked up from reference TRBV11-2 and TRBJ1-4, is EAGVAQSPRYKIIEKRQSVAFWCNPISGHATLYWYQQILGQGPKLLIQFQNNGVVDDSQLPKDRFSAERLKGVDSTLKIQPAKLEDSAVYLCASSLDPRGINEKLFFGSGTQLSVL.

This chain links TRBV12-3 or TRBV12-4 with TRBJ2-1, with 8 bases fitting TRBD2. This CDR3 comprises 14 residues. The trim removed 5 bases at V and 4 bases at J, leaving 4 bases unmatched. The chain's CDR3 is CASSNSGAYNEQFF. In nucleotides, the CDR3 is TGTGCCAGCAGTAATAGCGGGGCTTACAATGAGCAGTTCTTC.

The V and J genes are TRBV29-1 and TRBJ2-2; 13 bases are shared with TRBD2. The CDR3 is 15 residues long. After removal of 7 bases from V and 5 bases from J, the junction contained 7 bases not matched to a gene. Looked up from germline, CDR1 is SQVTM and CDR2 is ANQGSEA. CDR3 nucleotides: TGCAGCGGGTCGACTAGCGGGGGGACTACCGGGGAGCTGTTTTTT. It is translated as CSGSTSGGTTGELFF.